The 3 T cell receptor beta chains listed next were all sequenced from one sample in a study of T cell repertoires in cytomegalovirus infection. TCRdb re-called the reads with MiXCR, one entry per CDR3 protein. This table holds 110,000 or so distinct CDR3 sequences, around 28% found once. No antigen has been assigned to these receptors. Sequencing used CD8+ T cells from cultured PBMCs, obtained from culture after CMV antigen stimulation. The receptors shown here come from a human donor in good health (CMV status not recorded). Some clones in this sample may be carry-over from other donors' samples.

In its sample, this clonotype was seen a few times. CDR3 nucleotide sequence: TGCAGTGCTACTAGCGGGGGGGCTTCCTGGCATGAGCAGTTCTTC. This encodes CSATSGGASWHEQFF. V gene TRBV20-1 combines with J gene TRBJ2-1; 12 bases map to TRBD2. In germline, CDR1 is DFQATT, CDR2 SNEGSKA (reference sequence). The CDR3 totals 15 residues. Trimming at V came to 4 bases and at J to 8 bases, leaving 9 bases not matched to a gene.

A few counts support this clonotype. J is TRBJ2-7 and V is TRBV12-3 or TRBV12-4; TRBD1 is a possible D gene (6 bases). Trimming took off 6 bases at V and 0 bases at J, with 12 bases between the two ends. The CDR3 loop spans 14 amino acids. The CDR3 sequence is CASSPTGNSYEQYF. The CDR3 region has the DNA TGTGCCAGCAGCCCTACAGGGAACTCCTACGAGCAGTACTTC.

The chain links TRBV12-3 or TRBV12-4 to TRBJ1-1; TRBD1 might be the D (6 bases). CDR3 length: 13 residues. With 1 base removed from V and 3 bases from J, the gap between germline ends came to 6 bases. The CDR3 spells CASSLDRDTEAFF. In DNA, the CDR3 is TGTGCCAGCAGTTTAGACAGGGACACTGAAGCTTTCTTT.